This TCR beta chain emerged from a study of cytomegalovirus exposure and HLA in healthy donors. Findings of the study overall: Accurate HLA-A and HLA-B prediction from TCR beta sequences was reported for most subjects.

The CDR3 sequence is 12 residues long. Unmatched junction bases numbered 6, after V lost 8 bases and J lost 6 bases. Germline lookup yields CDR1 LNHDA and CDR2 SQIVND (reference sequence). PCR employed 60 Vbeta and 13 Jbeta primers. This table comes from immunoSEQ multiplex PCR, and its TCRdb copy is limited to in-frame clones, with some not included. The profile shows tens of thousands of clones, 90% of them singletons. This clone was observed a handful of times. The antigen is unknown. The chain carries TRBV19 and TRBJ2-7; 8 nucleotides line up with TRBD1. What was sequenced was PBMCs. The TCR was taken from a young woman in good health and CMV-seronegative. The CDR3 coding sequence is TGTGCCAGTTCTCGGACAGGGATCGAGCAGTACTTC. It translates to CASSRTGIEQYF.